These 23 T cell receptor beta chains were all obtained from the same sample, sequenced in a study of shared clonotypes between healthy human individuals. Assay used: immunoSEQ multiplex PCR; TCRdb lists only in-frame clones, some missing. The profile shows 2 million to 3 million clones, 90% to 95% of them singletons. Input material: naive CD4+ T cells from PBMCs. Subset of the sample: CD45RA+ positively selected. The receptors here all came from a man between 18 and 35 years old in good health. Some clones in this sample may be carry-over from other donors' samples.

V usage is TRBV6-5 and J usage is TRBJ2-1; D might be TRBD2 (5 bases). This CDR3 has 16 residues. Between the trimmed V and J ends, which lost 1 base and 9 bases, there was a span of 19 bases. Germline CDR1 reads MNHEY; CDR2 reads SVGAGI. CDR3 in DNA: TGTGCCAGCAGTTACTTCCGCCGGCTAGCAATCGGTGAGCAGTTCTTC. Protein: CASSYFRRLAIGEQFF.

This sequence joins TRBV28 and TRBJ2-3; 9 bases are a match to TRBD2. The V segment lost 2 bases and the J segment 4 bases; nucleotides outside the gene matches: 4. Germline CDR1 and CDR2: MDHEN and SYDVKM. The CDR3 length is 15 residues. In DNA, the CDR3 is TGTGCCAGCAGTTTACGCGGGAGGGGGCCAGATACGCAGTATTTT. Translated: CASSLRGRGPDTQYF. Looking up the rest from reference TRBV28 and TRBJ2-3 gives the full variable domain: DVKVTQSSRYLVKRTGEKVFLECVQDMDHENMFWYRQDPGLGLRLIYFSYDVKMKEKGDIPEGYSVSREKKERFSLILESASTNQTSMYLCASSLRGRGPDTQYFGPGTRLTVL.

This chain connects TRBV13 to TRBJ2-3; D is uncertain. The germline V gene encodes CDR1 PRHDT and CDR2 FYEKMQ (reference sequence). V was shortened by 0 bases and J by 3 bases, with 7 bases between the two germline ends. CDR3 length: 14 amino acids. CDR3 region: CASSLGQVTDTQYF. CDR3 DNA: TGTGCCAGCAGCTTAGGGCAGGTTACAGATACGCAGTATTTT. Together with reference TRBV13 and TRBJ2-3, the CDR3 gives the full variable domain: AAGVIQSPRHLIKEKRETATLKCYPIPRHDTVYWYQQGPGQDPQFLISFYEKMQSDKGSIPDRFSAQQFSDYHSELNMSSLELGDSALYFCASSLGQVTDTQYFGPGTRLTVL.

The V call is TRBV7-9, the J call TRBJ2-1, with a possible D match to TRBD2 (5 bases). The CDR3 is 16 residues long. The V gene lost 1 base and the J gene lost 4 bases, with 14 bases spanning the gap. Germline CDR1 and CDR2: SEHNR and FQNEAQ (reference sequence). The CDR3 DNA reads TGTGCCAGCAGCTTAGTTTTCCAGCGGAATTACAATGAGCAGTTCTTC. As protein: CASSLVFQRNYNEQFF.

The rearrangement uses TRBV11-1 and TRBJ2-6; 8 nucleotides match TRBD2. The germline CDR1 and CDR2 sequences are SGHAT and FQDESV (reference sequence). The J segment lost 4 bases and the V segment lost 7 bases, leaving 15 bases of the junction unmatched. CDR3 length: 18 amino acids. CDR3 amino acids: CASKPGLGREAGANVLTF. In DNA form, the CDR3 reads TGTGCCAGCAAGCCGGGACTAGGGAGGGAGGCCGGGGCCAACGTCCTGACTTTC.

This chain connects TRBV10-3 to TRBJ2-3; a weak D match, TRBD2 (6 bases). Per the germline V gene, CDR1 is ENHRY and CDR2 is SYGVKD. The CDR3 totals 16 residues. Trimming left V 0 bases short and J 4 bases short, with 14 bases between. For the CDR3, the DNA is TGTGCCATCAGTGAGTCAATAGGGAGGCGGGCAGATACGCAGTATTTT. Translating gives CAISESIGRRADTQYF.

This clone was observed once. The rearrangement links TRBV18 to TRBJ1-5; TRBD1 aligns across 8 bases. Germline V gene sequence: CDR1 KGHSH, CDR2 LQKENI. The CDR3 is 16 residues long. V lost 2 bases and J lost 2; bases outside the gene matches: 5. The CDR3, as DNA: TGTGCCAGCTCACCAATGCAGGGGGCGGGCAATCAGCCCCAGCATTTT. Protein product: CASSPMQGAGNQPQHF.

The chain couples TRBV6-6 to TRBJ2-2, with unresolved D. Germline CDR1 reads MNHNY; CDR2 reads SVGAGI (reference sequence). V was pared by 5 bases and J by 1 base, with 14 bases between. The CDR3 is 16 amino acids. The DNA of the CDR3 is TGTGCCAGCAGTCGTGGACCGCAGCGGAACACCGGGGAGCTGTTTTTT. Its translation: CASSRGPQRNTGELFF.

The rearrangement links TRBV11-2 to TRBJ2-7, with D possibly being TRBD2 (6 bases). This CDR3 has 14 amino acids. CDR1 SGHAT and CDR2 FQNNGV come from the germline V gene. The ends were cut back, 10 bases at V and 7 bases at J, with 23 bases in the middle. The CDR3 bases are TGTGCCACGAACGCGGGACGCGCCCTCGGGGAGCAGTACTTC. This gives the protein CATNAGRALGEQYF.

The chain couples TRBV7-9 to TRBJ1-1; D not resolved. Germline V CDR1 and CDR2: SEHNR, FQNEAQ (reference sequence). This CDR3 is 12 amino acids long. Trimming left V 4 bases short and J 7 bases short, with 10 bases between. This CDR3 is CASSSRGDEAFF. DNA of the CDR3: TGTGCCAGCAGCTCGCGCGGCGATGAAGCTTTCTTT.

The CDR3 sequence is CASSFGGITSGYEQYF. The CDR3 coding sequence is TGTGCCAGCAGTTTCGGCGGAATCACTAGCGGATACGAGCAGTACTTC. This rearrangement joins TRBV28 to TRBJ2-7; 8 positions match TRBD2. There are 16 residues in the CDR3. Germline V CDR1 and CDR2: MDHEN, SYDVKM. The ends lost 3 bases at V and 4 bases at J; junction bases unmatched: 11.

The chain combines TRBV9 with TRBJ2-7, with D maybe TRBD1 (5 bases). V shed 1 base and J shed 6 bases, with 17 bases lying between them. CDR1 and CDR2 (germline): SGDLS, YYNGEE. The CDR3 loop spans 15 amino acids. CDR3 sequence reads: CASSVTDRLNGEQYF. As DNA, the CDR3 is TGTGCCAGCAGCGTAACAGACAGACTTAATGGCGAGCAGTACTTC.

This rearrangement joins TRBV6-5 to TRBJ1-2; the D gene is possibly TRBD1 (5 bases). This CDR3 region has 15 residues. The germline CDR1 and CDR2 sequences are MNHEY and SVGAGI. Trimming shortened V by 4 bases and J by 1 base, and 13 bases separated the two germline ends. DNA of the CDR3: TGTGCCAGCAGTTTCGATGGGACGCTTAACTATGGCTACACCTTC. Its translation is CASSFDGTLNYGYTF.

This chain links TRBV28 with TRBJ1-2; D is uncertain. This CDR3 spans 14 amino acids. With 2 bases removed from V and 5 bases from J, the gap between germline ends came to 12 bases. The V gene's germline CDR1 is MDHEN and CDR2 SYDVKM. This CDR3 reads CASSLGIPWYGYTF. CDR3 bases: TGTGCCAGCAGTTTAGGCATTCCTTGGTATGGCTACACCTTC.

The chain recombines TRBV29-1 with TRBJ1-1; D ambiguous. Per germline, CDR1 SQVTM and CDR2 ANQGSEA. This CDR3 spans 13 amino acids. V lost 7 bases and J lost 3, with 15 bases in between. CDR3 sequence (DNA): TGCAGCGCCAATCGGGGTGGCGACACTGAAGCTTTCTTT. Translation gives CSANRGGDTEAFF.

The chain combines TRBV19 with TRBJ2-2; D remains unclear. The germline V gene has CDR1 LNHDA and CDR2 SQIVND (reference sequence). The V and J ends lost 3 bases and 1 base respectively, with 9 bases between them. The CDR3 is 15 residues long. The CDR3 sequence is CASSMRPLNTGELFF. The CDR3 nucleotides read TGTGCCAGTAGTATGAGGCCGCTGAACACCGGGGAGCTGTTTTTT.

J is TRBJ2-1 and V is TRBV4-1; D not certain. Deletions cut 3 bases from V and 2 bases from J, with 11 bases between. CDR1 and CDR2 (germline): MGHRA, YSYEKL. The CDR3 runs 15 residues. As DNA, the CDR3 is TGCGCCAGCAGCCATGACCTACAGACCTACAATGAGCAGTTCTTC. Translating gives CASSHDLQTYNEQFF.

In this sample, this clone turned up a few times. The chain is built from TRBV29-1 and TRBJ1-5; no reliable D call. CDR3 length equals 15 residues. The V gene's germline CDR1 is SQVTM and CDR2 ANQGSEA. The V gene lost 4 bases and the J gene lost 5 bases, with 18 bases spanning the gap. DNA for the CDR3: TGCAGCGTTGGGGAGTCGGGTGGGTGCGATCAGCCCCAGCATTTT. Its protein is CSVGESGGCDQPQHF.

V usage is TRBV27 and J usage is TRBJ2-7; TRBD2 matches 13 bases. CDR3 length equals 15 residues. V lost 5 bases to trimming and J lost 4 bases; unmatched junction nucleotides: 5. CDR1 and CDR2 from the germline V gene are MNHEY and SMNVEV (reference sequence). The CDR3: CASSMGLAGTYEQYF. CDR3 nucleotide sequence: TGTGCCAGCAGTATGGGACTAGCGGGAACGTACGAGCAGTACTTC.

V usage is TRBV16 and J usage is TRBJ2-7, with a weak D call TRBD1 (6 bases). Germline V lookup: CDR1 KGHSY, CDR2 FQNENV. The CDR3 is 16 residues long. Trimming took off 1 base at V and 3 bases at J, with 16 bases between the two ends. The CDR3 nucleotides are TGTGCCAGCAGCCAATTCTTACAGGGTGGAGGCTACGAGCAGTACTTC. The encoded protein is CASSQFLQGGGYEQYF.

V usage is TRBV2 and J usage is TRBJ1-1, with unresolved D. V was shortened by 8 bases and J by 0 bases, with 16 bases between the two germline ends. The CDR3 loop spans 15 amino acids. Per germline, CDR1 SNHLY and CDR2 FYNNEI. CDR3 DNA sequence: TGTGCCAGCTATAAACCCCTGTCCATGAACACTGAAGCTTTCTTT. Protein product: CASYKPLSMNTEAFF.

The V gene is TRBV6-4, the J gene TRBJ1-1; D ambiguous. CDR3 length: 14 residues. The V gene's germline CDR1 is MRHNA and CDR2 SNTAGT. V lost 3 bases, J lost 10 bases, and 18 bases lay in between. The CDR3 nucleotides read TGTGCCAGCAGTGATCCCCAACTCCCGAAGGGAGCTTTCTTT. This encodes CASSDPQLPKGAFF.

The genes are TRBV7-2 and TRBJ2-7, with 8 bases that match TRBD2. After removal of 4 bases from V and 1 base from J, the junction contained 6 bases not matched to a gene. The CDR3 is 15 residues long. Germline CDR1 and CDR2: SGHTA and FQGNSA. The DNA for the CDR3 is TGTGCCAGCAGCTATCGAAGCGGGAGTTCCTACGAGCAGTACTTC. It encodes CASSYRSGSSYEQYF.